This TCR beta chain originates from a study of blood T cell repertoires in COVID-19. Germline V lookup: CDR1 SQVTM, CDR2 ANQGSEA. The CDR3 is 12 residues long. Trimming pared 4 bases from V and 13 bases from J, leaving 17 bases between. Sequencing used immunoSEQ multiplex PCR; TCRdb keeps in-frame clones, though not all of them. The table lists 350,000 to 550,000 clones, 75% to 90% of them singletons, with 4% to 5.5% in the top ten. What was sequenced was peripheral blood. The chain carries TRBV29-1 and TRBJ2-1; D might be TRBD1 (6 bases). The sequence derives from a woman under 40 with acute or convalescent COVID-19. DNA of the CDR3: TGCAGCGTTGTGGGGACGCTGGACAGCCAGTTCTTC. This encodes CSVVGTLDSQFF.